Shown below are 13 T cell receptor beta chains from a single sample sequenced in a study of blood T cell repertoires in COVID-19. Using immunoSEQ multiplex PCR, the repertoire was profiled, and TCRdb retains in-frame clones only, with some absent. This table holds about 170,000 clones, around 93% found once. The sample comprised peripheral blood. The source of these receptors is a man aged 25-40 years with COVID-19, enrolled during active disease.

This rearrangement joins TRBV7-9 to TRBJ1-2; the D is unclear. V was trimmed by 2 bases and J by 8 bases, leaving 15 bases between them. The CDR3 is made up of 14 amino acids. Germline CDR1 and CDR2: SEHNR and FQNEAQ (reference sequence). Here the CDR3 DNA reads TGTGCCAGCAGCTTAAACTATTTGGAGAACGGCTACACCTTC. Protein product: CASSLNYLENGYTF.

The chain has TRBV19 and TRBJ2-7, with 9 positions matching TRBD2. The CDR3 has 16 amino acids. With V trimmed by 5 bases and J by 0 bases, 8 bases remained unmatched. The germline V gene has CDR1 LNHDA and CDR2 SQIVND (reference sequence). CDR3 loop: CASSPASGTSSYEQYF. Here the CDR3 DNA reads TGTGCCAGTAGTCCGGCTAGCGGGACCAGCTCCTACGAGCAGTACTTC.

CDR3 DNA: TGTGCCAGCAGTTCCAGCCCGACAGGGGGGTGGAATGAGCAGTTCTTC. This translates into CASSSSPTGGWNEQFF. J is TRBJ2-1 and V is TRBV27, with 9 positions matching TRBD1. The CDR3 totals 16 residues. Germline CDR1 reads MNHEY; CDR2 reads SMNVEV (reference sequence). V shed 4 bases, J shed 7 bases, and the junction held 11 bases outside the gene matches.

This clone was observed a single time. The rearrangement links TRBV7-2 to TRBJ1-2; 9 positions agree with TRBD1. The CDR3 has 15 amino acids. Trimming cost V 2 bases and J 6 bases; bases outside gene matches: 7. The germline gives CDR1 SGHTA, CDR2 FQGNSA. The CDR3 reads CASSLRGTGPHGYTF. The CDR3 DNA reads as TGTGCCAGCAGCTTAAGAGGGACAGGGCCTCATGGCTACACCTTC.

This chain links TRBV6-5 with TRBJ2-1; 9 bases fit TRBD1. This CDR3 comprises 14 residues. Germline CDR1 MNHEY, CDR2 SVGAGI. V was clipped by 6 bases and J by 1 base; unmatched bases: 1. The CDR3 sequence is CASRTGGSYNEQFF. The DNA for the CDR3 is TGTGCCAGCAGGACAGGGGGGTCCTACAATGAGCAGTTCTTC.

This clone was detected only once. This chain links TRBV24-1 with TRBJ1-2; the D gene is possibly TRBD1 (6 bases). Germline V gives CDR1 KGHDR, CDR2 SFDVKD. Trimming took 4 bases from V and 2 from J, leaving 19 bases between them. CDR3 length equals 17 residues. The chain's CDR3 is CATSDRDTWGTNYGYTF. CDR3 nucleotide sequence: TGTGCCACCAGTGACCGGGACACATGGGGAACCAACTATGGCTACACCTTC.

DNA for the CDR3: TGCGCCAGCAGCCAAAGAAACCCTGGGACAGAAGAAAAACTGTTTTTT. It yields the protein CASSQRNPGTEEKLFF. The chain recombines TRBV4-1 with TRBJ1-4; 7 bases agree with TRBD1. The CDR3 length is 16 residues. Unmatched junction bases numbered 11, after V lost 2 bases and J lost 8 bases. Germline loops: CDR1 MGHRA, CDR2 YSYEKL.

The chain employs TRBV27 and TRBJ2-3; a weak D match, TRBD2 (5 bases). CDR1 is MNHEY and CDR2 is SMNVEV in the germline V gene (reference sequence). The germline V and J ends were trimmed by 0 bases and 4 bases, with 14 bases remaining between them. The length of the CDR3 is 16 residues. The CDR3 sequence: CASSLSHRDGADTQYF. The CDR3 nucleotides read TGTGCCAGCAGTTTATCGCACCGGGATGGAGCAGATACGCAGTATTTT.

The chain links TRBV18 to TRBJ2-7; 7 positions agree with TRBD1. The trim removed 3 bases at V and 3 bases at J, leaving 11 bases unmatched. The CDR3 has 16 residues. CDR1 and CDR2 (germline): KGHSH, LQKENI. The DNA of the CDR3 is TGTGCCAGCTCACCGTCGACAGGGTTTGGAGGCTACGAGCAGTACTTC. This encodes CASSPSTGFGGYEQYF. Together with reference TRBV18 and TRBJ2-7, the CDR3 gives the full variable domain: NAGVMQNPRHLVRRRGQEARLRCSPMKGHSHVYWYRQLPEEGLKFMVYLQKENIIDESGMPKERFSAEFPKEGPSILRIQQVVRGDSAAYFCASSPSTGFGGYEQYFGPGTRLTVT.

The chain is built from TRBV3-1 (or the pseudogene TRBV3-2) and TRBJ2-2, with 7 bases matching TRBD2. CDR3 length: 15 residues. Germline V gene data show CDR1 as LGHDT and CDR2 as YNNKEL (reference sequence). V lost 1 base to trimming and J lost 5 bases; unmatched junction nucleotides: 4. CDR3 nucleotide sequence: TGTGCCAGCAGCCAAGTTGCGGGAGTTACCGGGGAGCTGTTTTTT. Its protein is CASSQVAGVTGELFF.

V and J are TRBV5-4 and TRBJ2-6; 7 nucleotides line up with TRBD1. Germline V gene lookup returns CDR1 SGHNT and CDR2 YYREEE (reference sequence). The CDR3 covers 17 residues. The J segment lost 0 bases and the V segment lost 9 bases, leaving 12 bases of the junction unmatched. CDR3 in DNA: TGTGCCACCCACAGAGGTGGGACAGCCTCTGGGGCCAACGTCCTGACTTTC. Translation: CATHRGGTASGANVLTF.

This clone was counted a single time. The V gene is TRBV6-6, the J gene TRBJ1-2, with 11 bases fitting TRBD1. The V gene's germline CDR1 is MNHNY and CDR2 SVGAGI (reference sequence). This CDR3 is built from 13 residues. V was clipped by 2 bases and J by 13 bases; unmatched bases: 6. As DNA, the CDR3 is TGTGCCAGCAGTTACGGGACAGGGGGGGCAGGCACCTTC. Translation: CASSYGTGGAGTF.

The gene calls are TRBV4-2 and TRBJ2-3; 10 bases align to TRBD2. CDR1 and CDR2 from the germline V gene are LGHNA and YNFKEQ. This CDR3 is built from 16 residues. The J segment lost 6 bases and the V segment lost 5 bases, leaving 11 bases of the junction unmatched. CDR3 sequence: CASSSRRGAGGDTQYF. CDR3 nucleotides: TGTGCCAGCAGCTCCCGCCGTGGAGCGGGAGGGGATACGCAGTATTTT.